This T cell receptor (beta chain) was sequenced for a study of identical twins. Through template switching, a universal primer site was introduced, and the cDNA contained unique molecular identifiers. Via MiXCR, TCRdb re-called the 5' RACE reads, giving one row per CDR3 protein. This table holds roughly 240,000 distinct CDR3 sequences, around 7% found once. This clonotype was counted many times. The antigen is unknown. Germline V gene sequence: CDR1 SEHNR, CDR2 FQNEAQ (reference sequence). This CDR3 has 17 amino acids. V lost 5 bases, J lost 3 bases, and 19 bases lay in between. General study findings and limits: Models underestimated out-of-frame TCR alpha sharing in monozygotic twins. Insertions were reduced in abundant cord blood beta clonotypes but not in memory repertoires.

The sample also formed part of further work on yellow fever vaccine responses in identical twins. That source adds: A vaccine T cell response that seemed partly convergent and partly personalized was reported in twins.

The receptor was derived from a woman younger than 35 in good health. V and J are TRBV7-9 and TRBJ2-2, with D unclear. The sample consisted of memory (CD45RO+) T cells sorted from blood. The CDR3 sequence is CASSRPFGLLDTGELFF. In nucleotides, the CDR3 is TGTGCCAGCAGCCGCCCATTCGGGTTATTGGACACCGGGGAGCTGTTTTTT.